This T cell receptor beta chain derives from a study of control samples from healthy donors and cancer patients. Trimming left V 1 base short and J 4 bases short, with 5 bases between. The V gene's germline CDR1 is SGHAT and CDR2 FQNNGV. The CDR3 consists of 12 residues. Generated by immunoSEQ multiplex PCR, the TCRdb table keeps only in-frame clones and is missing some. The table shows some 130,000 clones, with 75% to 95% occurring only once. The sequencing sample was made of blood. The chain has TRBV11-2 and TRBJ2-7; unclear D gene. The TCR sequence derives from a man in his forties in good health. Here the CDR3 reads CASSLVTYEQYF. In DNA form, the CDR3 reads TGTGCCAGCAGCTTAGTAACATACGAGCAGTACTTC.